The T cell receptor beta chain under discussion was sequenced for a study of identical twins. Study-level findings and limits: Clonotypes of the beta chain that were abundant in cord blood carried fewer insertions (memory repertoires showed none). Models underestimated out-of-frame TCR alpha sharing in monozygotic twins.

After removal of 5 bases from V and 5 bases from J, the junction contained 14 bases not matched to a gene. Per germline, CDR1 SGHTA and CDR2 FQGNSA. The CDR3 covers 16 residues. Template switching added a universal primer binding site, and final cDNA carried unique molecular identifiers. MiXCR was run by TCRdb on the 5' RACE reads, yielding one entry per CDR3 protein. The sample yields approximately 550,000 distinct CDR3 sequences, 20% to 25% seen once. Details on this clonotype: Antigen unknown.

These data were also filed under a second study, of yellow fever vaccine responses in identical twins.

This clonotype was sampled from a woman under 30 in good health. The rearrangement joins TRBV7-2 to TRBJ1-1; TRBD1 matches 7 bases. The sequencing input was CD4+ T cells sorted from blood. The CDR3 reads CASSPASGGMGTEAFF. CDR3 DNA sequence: TGTGCCAGCAGCCCTGCGTCAGGGGGAATGGGTACTGAAGCTTTCTTT.